The present T cell receptor beta chain was sequenced within a study of blood T cells in healthy people across ages. The study's findings and limits: Greater diversity and more naive CD4+ cells were seen in long-lived donors than in aged donors.

Germline V CDR1 and CDR2: DFQATT, SNEGSKA (reference sequence). The CDR3 length is 13 residues. V was shortened by 5 bases and J by 11 bases, with 21 bases between the two germline ends. About this clonotype itself: Its antigen is as yet unknown.

For the second PCR, which ran for roughly 6 to 12 cycles, a sample-barcoded 5' primer and a J-beta primer mix were used. Each CDR3 protein is one row after TCRdb ran MiXCR on the 5' RACE reads. There are 890,000 or so distinct CDR3 sequences in the sample; around two thirds occur only once, and about a quarter lies in the top ten. The origin of this receptor is a man aged 25-40 years in good health. The V and J genes are TRBV20-1 and TRBJ2-5; D assignment may be TRBD1 or TRBD2 (5 bases each). The source material was blood. CDR3 DNA sequence: TGCAGTGCTCCGGGGACCTCAAAAAGGAAGCAGTACTTC. As protein: CSAPGTSKRKQYF.